This TCR beta chain emerged from a study of shared clonotypes between healthy human individuals (dated by TCRdb to 2020 to 2022). Background on the whole study: The cohort comprised a couple of women and three men aged 18 to 49 years. Different laboratories and diverse techniques were used to prepare libraries and sequence TCR repertoires, to increase sequencing depth and limit assay-specific biases. Between about 0.9 and 9 billion PBMCs per donor were obtained by leukapheresis. Per donor, three plates each were used for CD4 naive and CD4 memory, two for CD8 naive, and one for CD8 memory. To estimate repertoire size and how much clonotypes are shared between individuals, the study performed deep sequencing of blood TCR repertoires from a few healthy adults. The research as a whole found: Pairwise subsampling led to the expectation that sequencing depth would affect the degree of clonotype sharing among donors. Across a handful of donors, about 5.2% of naive CD4, 3% to 3.5% of naive CD8, 2% to 2.5% of memory CD4, and roughly 0.41% of memory CD8 clonotypes were shared. Sampling was restricted to blood, and TCR repertoires in tissue are likely to differ from TCR repertoires in blood. The small number of donors limited the genetic and exposure-history diversity represented. Clonotypes shared by all four sorted-subset donors showed higher generation probabilities than non-shared clonotypes. Even with the large sequencing depth, rarefaction of the sorted-subset datasets indicated that sequencing was incomplete. Larger estimated clonotype richness was generally found for naive subsets than for memory subsets.

Using the deep immunoSEQ assay, multiplex PCR amplified TCR CDR3 regions from genomic DNA. Genomic DNA extracted from each cell subset was distributed evenly over all wells of several immunoSEQ 96-well plates, and each plate served as one replicate. For sorted subsets, 150 to 200 ng genomic DNA, equal to 30,000 or so T cell genomes, was loaded into each replicate PCR. Purified libraries were quantified with a Qubit 3.0 fluorometer, sized on a Bioanalyzer 2100, and re-quantified with the KAPA Library Quantification kit. Each immunoSEQ 96-well plate was sequenced on its own single-read 150-cycle Illumina NextSeq 550 flow cell. As for the original processing: The immunoSEQ output contained only junctional sequences without quality scores, so filtering could not match that applied to full-length reads. To assign V/J genes and CDR3, sequences were annotated against IMGT germline references using PyIR, a Python wrapper for IgBLAST v1.9. Reads were removed for weak V/J assignments (E-value above 1e-6), missing CDR3, stop codons, out-of-frame junctions, or ambiguous translated residues. V3J clonotypes were defined as sequences sharing an identical inferred V gene, J gene, and CDR3 amino acid sequence. Percentage overlap between repertoires was computed as shared unique clonotypes divided by the size of the smaller repertoire. Repertoire richness was assessed with RTK rarefaction, the Chao1 estimator, and Recon v2.1 estimates of unobserved clonotypes. For all TCRbeta clonotypes obtained by the gDNA method from four donors, generation probabilities were computed with OLGA. TCRdb re-hosts the immuneACCESS table, in-frame sequences only. Its copies lack some clones; in the studies checked, an unresolved V gene accounts for under half of them, and the cause for the rest is not known. From that table come the V and J calls and clone size; the DNA was used to work out D and trimming. In all, the sample holds 2,500,000 or so clones, and over 85% of those were seen once. Roughly 0.39% of the sample lies in the top ten.

A note on this clone: Its antigen is not yet known. Base qualities are not recorded, but no much larger clone differs from it by a single base.

The CDR3 spans 14 residues, from the cysteine through the phenylalanine. Kept here is only the CDR3 DNA, which spans 42 bases and is read in frame from base 1. The trim is 0 bases for V and 1 base for J, with a gap of 7 bases between the germline ends. CDR1 SGDLS and CDR2 YYNGEE are derived from the germline V gene. Healthy HIV-negative adults with no recently reported acute infections or vaccinations were included as donors. Only Caucasian adults living in Nashville, Tennessee, USA were represented among the donors. Magnetic negative selection was used to enrich CD4+ T cells, after which naive cells were positively selected on CD45RA and the negative fraction became the memory subset. After blood collection by leukapheresis, PBMCs were isolated using Ficoll-Histopaque density gradient centrifugation and then cryopreserved in the vapor phase of liquid nitrogen. Purity and quantity of every magnetically sorted T cell population were checked by analytical flow cytometry. Genomic DNA was isolated from every sorted fraction and measured by UV absorbance on a Nanodrop 2000c.

Sequences were obtained from naive CD4+ T cells from PBMCs. The cell subset or site label of this sample denotes: CD45RA+ positively selected. The chain is made from TRBV9 and TRBJ1-1; no confident D gene assignment can be made. The sequence was obtained from a man aged 18 to 30 in good health. Some clones in this sample may be carry-over from other donors' samples. The CDR3 region reads CASSVVNRNTEAFF. In nucleotide form, the sequence is TGTGCCAGCAGCGTAGTTAATAGGAACACTGAAGCTTTCTTT.